Below, 8 T cell receptor beta chains from the same sample are listed, as sequenced in a study of T cells expressing NK-cell markers. TCRdb reprocessed the 5' RACE reads, keeping one entry per CDR3 protein, no DNA. The repertoire table contains some 150,000 distinct CDR3 sequences. The sequenced material came from blood T cells: a sorted CD56 or NKG2C T cell subset, CD4+ or CD8+ T cells, or bulk PBMC T cells (not recorded which). These TCRs come from a man aged 18 to 30 in good health.

Here the CDR3 reads CASSQEGVQLQETQYF. V usage is TRBV3-1 and J usage is TRBJ2-5; TCRdb outputs TRBD1, but without DNA this stays unchecked. In germline, CDR1 is LGHDT, CDR2 YNNKEL (reference sequence). This CDR3 has 16 amino acids.

The rearrangement links TRBV29-1 to TRBJ1-2; no DNA is available, so the TRBD1 call from TCRdb remains unchecked. The CDR3 covers 17 residues. Germline lookup yields CDR1 SQVTM and CDR2 ANQGSEA. The CDR3 region is CSVDALGRGDRNHGYTF.

The genes are TRBV29-1 and TRBJ2-4; no DNA is available, so the TRBD1 call from TCRdb remains unchecked. This CDR3 has 14 amino acids. Germline V lookup: CDR1 SQVTM, CDR2 ANQGSEA. CDR3: CSVTGGLAKNIQYF.

J is TRBJ2-1 and V is TRBV2; the D call from TCRdb, TRBD2, cannot be confirmed without DNA. The germline gives CDR1 SNHLY, CDR2 FYNNEI. The CDR3 is 17 residues long. This chain's CDR3 is CASSELEGLADYNEQFF.

The chain carries TRBV20-1 and TRBJ2-7; the D call of TRBD2 rests on TCRdb alone, since no DNA is present to check it. The CDR3 has 15 amino acids. Germline assignment: CDR1 DFQATT and CDR2 SNEGSKA (reference sequence). Here the CDR3 reads CSATGSQLVPYEQYF.

The chain uses TRBV29-1 and TRBJ2-5; TCRdb's D call, TRBD1, is unchecked because there is no DNA. Germline-derived CDR1 and CDR2 are SQVTM and ANQGSEA. The CDR3 has 13 amino acids. CDR3 region: CSVPGWEGETQYF.

The chain employs TRBV20-1 and TRBJ2-1; the D gene TCRdb calls, TRBD2, cannot be checked with no DNA. CDR3 length: 12 residues. Germline assignment: CDR1 DFQATT and CDR2 SNEGSKA (reference sequence). The CDR3 spells CSASGLAGEQFF.

V gene TRBV6-1 combines with J gene TRBJ1-1; there is no DNA to check the TCRdb D call of TRBD1. Germline lookup yields CDR1 MNHNS and CDR2 SASEGT. The CDR3 extends over 17 amino acids. The chain's CDR3 is CASKQGRNPTVGAEAFF.